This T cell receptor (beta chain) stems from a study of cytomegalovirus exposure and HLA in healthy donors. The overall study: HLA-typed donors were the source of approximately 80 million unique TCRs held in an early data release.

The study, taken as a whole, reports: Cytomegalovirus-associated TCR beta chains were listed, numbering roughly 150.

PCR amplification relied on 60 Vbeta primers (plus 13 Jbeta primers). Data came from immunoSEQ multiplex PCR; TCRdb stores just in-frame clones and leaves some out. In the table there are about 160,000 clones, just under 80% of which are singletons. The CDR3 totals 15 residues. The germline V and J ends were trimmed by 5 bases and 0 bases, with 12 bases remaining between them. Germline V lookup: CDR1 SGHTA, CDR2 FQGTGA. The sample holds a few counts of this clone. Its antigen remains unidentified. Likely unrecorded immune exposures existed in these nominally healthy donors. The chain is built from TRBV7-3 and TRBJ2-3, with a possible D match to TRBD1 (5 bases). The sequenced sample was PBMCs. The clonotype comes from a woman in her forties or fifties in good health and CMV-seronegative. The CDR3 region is CASSPSRQSTDTQYF. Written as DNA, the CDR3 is TGTGCCAGCAGCCCATCTCGACAGAGCACAGATACGCAGTATTTT.